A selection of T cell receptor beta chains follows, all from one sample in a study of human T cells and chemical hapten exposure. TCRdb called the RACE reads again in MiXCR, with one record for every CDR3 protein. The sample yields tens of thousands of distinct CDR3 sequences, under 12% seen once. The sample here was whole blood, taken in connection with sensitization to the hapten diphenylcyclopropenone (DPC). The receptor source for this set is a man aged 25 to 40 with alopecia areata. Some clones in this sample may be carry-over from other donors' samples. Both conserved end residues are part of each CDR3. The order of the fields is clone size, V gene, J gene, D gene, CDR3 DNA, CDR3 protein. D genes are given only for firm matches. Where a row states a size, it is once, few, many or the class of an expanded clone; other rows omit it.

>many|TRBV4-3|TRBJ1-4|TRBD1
TGCGCCAGCAGCCAAGAGGGACAGCTAAATGAAAAACTGTTTTTT
CASSQEGQLNEKLFF
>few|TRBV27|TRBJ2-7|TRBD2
TGTGCCAGCAGTTGGGGACTAGAGGGGTCCTACGAGCAGTACTTC
CASSWGLEGSYEQYF
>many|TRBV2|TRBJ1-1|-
TGTGCCAGCAGACGGTCGAACACTGAAGCTTTCTTT
CASRRSNTEAFF
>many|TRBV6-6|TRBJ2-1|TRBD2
TGTGCCAGCAGTTACGACGCGGGGGGTAGCGATGAGCAGTTCTTC
CASSYDAGGSDEQFF
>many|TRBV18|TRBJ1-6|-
TGTGCCAGCTCACCTAACGGGAGAAATTCACCCCTCCACTTT
CASSPNGRNSPLHF
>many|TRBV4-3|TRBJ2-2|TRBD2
TGCGCCAGCAGCCACCGACTAGCGGGAGGGGGCGGGGAGCTGTTTTTT
CASSHRLAGGGGELFF
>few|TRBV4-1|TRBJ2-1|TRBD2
TGCGCCAGCAGCCAAGGGCTAGCGGGACCTTACAATGAGCAGTTCTTC
CASSQGLAGPYNEQFF
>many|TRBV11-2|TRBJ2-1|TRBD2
TGTGCCAGCAGCTTAGGTGGGACTAGCGGGGTGTTGTATGAGCAGTTCTTC
CASSLGGTSGVLYEQFF
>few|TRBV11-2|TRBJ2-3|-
TGTGCGTCAGGAGGCGGGCCTCGCACAGATACGCAGTATTTT
CASGGGPRTDTQYF
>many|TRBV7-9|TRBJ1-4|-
TGTGCCAGCAGCTTAGATCTTCGTCGGGGGTTAAAGGCTGCAACTAATGAAAAACTGTTTTTT
CASSLDLRRGLKAATNEKLFF
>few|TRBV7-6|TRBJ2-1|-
TGTGCCAGCAGCTTAGTCATGTCGGGAGCGGGTAATGAGCAGTTCTTC
CASSLVMSGAGNEQFF
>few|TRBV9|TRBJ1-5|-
TGTGCCAGCAGCGTAGGGCTAAGCAATCAGCCCCAGCATTTT
CASSVGLSNQPQHF
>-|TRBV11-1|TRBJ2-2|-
TGTGCCAGCAGCTTAGACCCCCCCGGGGAGCTGTTTTTT
CASSLDPPGELFF
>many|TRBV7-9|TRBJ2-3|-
TGTGCCAGCAGCCTCCCGGGGGCAGATACGCAGTATTTT
CASSLPGADTQYF
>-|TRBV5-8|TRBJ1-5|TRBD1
TGTGCCAGCAGCCGGGGACAGGGCGGGGAACAGCAGCCCCAGCATTTT
CASSRGQGGEQQPQHF
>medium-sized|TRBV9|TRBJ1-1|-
TGTGCCAGCAGCGTAGTGGACAAGAACACTGAAGCTTTCTTT
CASSVVDKNTEAFF
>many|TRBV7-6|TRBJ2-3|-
TGTGCCAGCAGCCCGGGGCTTAACACAGATACGCAGTATTTT
CASSPGLNTDTQYF
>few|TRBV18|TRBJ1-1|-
TGTGCCAGTTCCCACAAGAATTACAGGGTGACTTTGGGGAACACTGAAGCTTTCTTT
CASSHKNYRVTLGNTEAFF
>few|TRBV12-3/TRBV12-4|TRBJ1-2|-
TGTGCCAGCAGTTTAAGGGGGGATGGCTACACCTTC
CASSLRGDGYTF
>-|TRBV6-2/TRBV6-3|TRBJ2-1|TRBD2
TGTGCCAGCAGTTACGCTATTCGGGCGGGGGGCTCCAATGAGCAGTTCTTC
CASSYAIRAGGSNEQFF
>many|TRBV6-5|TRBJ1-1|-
TGTGCCAGCAGTTACCGGGCCAGCATGAACACTGAAGCTTTCTTT
CASSYRASMNTEAFF
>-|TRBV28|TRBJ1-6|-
TGTGCCAGCAGCTGGACAGCGTATAATTCACCCCTCCACTTT
CASSWTAYNSPLHF
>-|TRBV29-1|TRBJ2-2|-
TGCAGCGCATCAGGGAGTCCCGGGGAGCTGTTTTTT
CSASGSPGELFF
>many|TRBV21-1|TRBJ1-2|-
TGTGCCAGCAGCAAAACTGTGTTGTCCGACCGTCCGGGGTCCTATGGCTACACCTTC
CASSKTVLSDRPGSYGYTF
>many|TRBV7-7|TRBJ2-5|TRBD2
TGTGCCAGCAGCTTAGCGCCGGGAGGGCAAGAGACCCAGTACTTC
CASSLAPGGQETQYF